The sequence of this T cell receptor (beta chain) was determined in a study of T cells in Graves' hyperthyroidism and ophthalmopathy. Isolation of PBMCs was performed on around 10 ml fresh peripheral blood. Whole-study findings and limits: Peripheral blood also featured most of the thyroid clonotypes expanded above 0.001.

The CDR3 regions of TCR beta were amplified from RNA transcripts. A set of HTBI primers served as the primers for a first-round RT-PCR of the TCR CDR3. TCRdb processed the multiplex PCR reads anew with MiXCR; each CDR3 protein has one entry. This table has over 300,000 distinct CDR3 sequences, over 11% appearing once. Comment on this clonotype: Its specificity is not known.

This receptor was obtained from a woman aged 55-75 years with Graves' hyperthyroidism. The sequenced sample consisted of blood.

The CDR3 loop is CASSNKTGGGTEAFF. CDR3 nucleotide sequence: TGTGCCAGCTCGAATAAAACAGGGGGGGGCACTGAAGCTTTCTTT. V usage is TRBV18 and J usage is TRBJ1-1, with 8 bases lining up with TRBD1. The CDR3 spans 15 residues. Germline lookup yields CDR1 KGHSH and CDR2 LQKENI. J was trimmed by 4 bases and V by 6 bases; bases with no gene match: 10.